Below are 32 T cell receptor beta chains sequenced from a single sample in a study of blood T cell repertoires in COVID-19. This table comes from immunoSEQ multiplex PCR, and its TCRdb copy is limited to in-frame clones, with some not included. The table records some 300,000 clones, 70% to 90% of them present only once. The material sequenced was peripheral blood. These receptors all stem from a woman between 45 and 65 years old with COVID-19, enrolled during active disease.

The rearrangement joins TRBV29-1 to TRBJ2-7; 8 bases fit TRBD1. Germline loops: CDR1 SQVTM, CDR2 ANQGSEA. The CDR3 spans 15 residues. V lost 0 bases to trimming and J lost 4 bases; unmatched junction nucleotides: 8. The CDR3 bases are TGCAGCGTTGAAGATGTTGCAGGGGGCCTGTACGAGCAGTACTTC. This encodes CSVEDVAGGLYEQYF.

The rearrangement uses TRBV11-2 and TRBJ1-1; D is undetermined. The V end was cut by 7 bases, the J end by 7 bases, with 16 bases between. This CDR3 has 13 residues. Germline assignment: CDR1 SGHAT and CDR2 FQNNGV. The DNA of the CDR3 is TGTGCCAGCAAACGCAATGTCCCAGATGAAGCTTTCTTT. Translating gives CASKRNVPDEAFF.

J is TRBJ1-5 and V is TRBV15, with 8 bases lining up with TRBD1. The trim removed 3 bases at V and 6 bases at J, leaving 7 bases unmatched. Per the germline V gene, CDR1 is LNHNV and CDR2 is YYDKDF (reference sequence). This CDR3 contains 15 residues. CDR3 sequence reads: CATSRDRDRSQPQHF. The CDR3 DNA sequence: TGTGCCACCAGCAGGGACCGGGACAGGAGTCAGCCCCAGCATTTT.

This chain links TRBV18 with TRBJ2-3; D is unresolved. The V and J ends lost 6 bases and 2 bases respectively, with 6 bases between them. CDR3 length: 12 residues. From germline, CDR1 is KGHSH and CDR2 LQKENI. This CDR3 reads CASSLLTDTQYF. DNA of the CDR3: TGTGCCAGCTCCCTCCTCACAGATACGCAGTATTTT.

J is TRBJ1-5 and V is TRBV11-2; 7 bases agree with TRBD1. V was pared by 4 bases and J by 7 bases, with 10 bases of the junction left unmatched. The V gene's germline CDR1 is SGHAT and CDR2 FQNNGV. CDR3 length equals 15 residues. For the CDR3, the DNA is TGTGCCAGCAGCTCAGGAACAGGGGTGGGGCAGCCCCAGCATTTT. Translated, it gives CASSSGTGVGQPQHF.

V and J are TRBV27 and TRBJ1-2, with 11 bases lining up with TRBD1. The V and J ends lost 8 bases and 7 bases, in that order; junction bases with no gene match: 3. Per germline, CDR1 MNHEY and CDR2 SMNVEV (reference sequence). CDR3 length: 12 residues. The CDR3: CASGQGAGGYTF. In nucleotides, the CDR3 is TGTGCCAGCGGACAGGGGGCAGGTGGCTACACCTTC.

This clone was seen once. The rearrangement joins TRBV19 to TRBJ2-3, with 9 bases aligning to TRBD2. The CDR3 spans 16 residues. Germline V gives CDR1 LNHDA, CDR2 SQIVND (reference sequence). After removal of 3 bases from V and 3 bases from J, the junction contained 7 bases not matched to a gene. CDR3 bases: TGTGCCAGTAGTATTCTTAGCGGGAGACCAACAGATACGCAGTATTTT. This gives the protein CASSILSGRPTDTQYF.

This chain links TRBV15 with TRBJ1-4, with D possibly TRBD1 on 5 matching bases. From germline, CDR1 is LNHNV and CDR2 YYDKDF (reference sequence). The V end lost 5 bases, the J end lost 8 bases, and 15 bases lay between the germline ends. The CDR3 length is 14 residues. CDR3 region: CATSGGLIGEKLFF. In DNA form, the CDR3 reads TGTGCCACCAGCGGGGGGTTAATCGGGGAAAAACTGTTTTTT.

The CDR3 DNA reads TGTGCCAGCAGCCAAGCACAGGGGACGAATCAGCCCCAGCATTTT. Translation gives CASSQAQGTNQPQHF. The chain joins TRBV4-2 to TRBJ1-5; 7 nucleotides line up with TRBD1. V was clipped by 1 base and J by 4 bases; unmatched bases: 4. The CDR3 is made up of 15 amino acids. Germline lookup yields CDR1 LGHNA and CDR2 YNFKEQ.

The chain carries TRBV6-6 and TRBJ1-5, with D hard to call. Trimming removed 7 bases from V and 2 bases from J, with 9 bases in between. The CDR3 sequence is 13 residues long. Per the germline V gene, CDR1 is MNHNY and CDR2 is SVGAGI (reference sequence). The CDR3 nucleotides read TGTGCCAGCACGGAGTGGGGCAATCAGCCCCAGCATTTT. This sequence encodes CASTEWGNQPQHF.

This chain uses TRBV6-6 with TRBJ1-1; TRBD1 might be the D (6 bases). The germline gives CDR1 MNHNY, CDR2 SVGAGI (reference sequence). V dropped 6 bases and J dropped 1 base, with 12 bases sitting between them. The CDR3 has 14 amino acids. The CDR3 spells CASREMTGNTEAFF. The CDR3, as DNA: TGTGCCAGCAGGGAAATGACAGGGAACACTGAAGCTTTCTTT.

This chain joins TRBV19 and TRBJ1-5; a weak D match, TRBD1 (5 bases). Trimming left V 3 bases short and J 2 bases short, with 14 bases between. The CDR3 length is 16 residues. The germline gives CDR1 LNHDA, CDR2 SQIVND (reference sequence). The CDR3 region is CASSMIGERGNQPQHF. CDR3 DNA: TGTGCCAGTAGTATGATAGGGGAAAGGGGCAATCAGCCCCAGCATTTT.

The chain carries TRBV12-3 or TRBV12-4 and TRBJ2-5; D possibly corresponds to TRBD1 (6 bases). The CDR3 consists of 13 residues. The V gene lost 5 bases and the J gene lost 4 bases, with 11 bases spanning the gap. The CDR3 DNA reads as TGTGCCAGCAGTGAAAGAGGGGGAGAGACCCAGTACTTC. It translates to CASSERGGETQYF.

This clone was found once. The chain employs TRBV9 and TRBJ2-7; 10 bases are shared with TRBD2. Germline V gene data show CDR1 as SGDLS and CDR2 as YYNGEE. The CDR3 runs to 18 residues. J was trimmed by 6 bases and V by 3 bases; bases with no gene match: 18. The CDR3 region is CASSASSLAGVVSGEQYF. The CDR3 nucleotides are TGTGCCAGCAGCGCCTCGTCGCTAGCGGGAGTCGTTAGTGGCGAGCAGTACTTC.

The chain carries TRBV9 and TRBJ2-7; the match to TRBD2 covers 7 bases. Germline V gives CDR1 SGDLS, CDR2 YYNGEE. The CDR3 contains 15 residues. The junction had 10 bases not matched to a gene; V was cut back by 5 bases and J by 2 bases. In nucleotides, the CDR3 is TGTGCCAGCAGTCGAAGACTAGCTGATCCCTACGAGCAGTACTTC. It encodes CASSRRLADPYEQYF.

J is TRBJ1-5 and V is TRBV28; TRBD1 is a possible D gene (6 bases). Per germline, CDR1 MDHEN and CDR2 SYDVKM. This CDR3 has 16 residues. With 3 bases removed from V and 4 bases from J, the gap between germline ends came to 16 bases. The CDR3 spells CASSFRGYERNQPQHF. As DNA, the CDR3 is TGTGCCAGCAGTTTCAGGGGCTATGAGAGAAATCAGCCCCAGCATTTT.

The chain is built from TRBV19 and TRBJ1-2, with 9 bases matching TRBD1. Germline V gives CDR1 LNHDA, CDR2 SQIVND (reference sequence). The junction had 13 bases not matched to a gene; V was cut back by 3 bases and J by 8 bases. The CDR3 is 16 residues long. The CDR3 region has the DNA TGTGCCAGTAGTATGGGGACAGGGCCCACGGGCGTCGGCTACACCTTC. It encodes CASSMGTGPTGVGYTF.

This clone was observed once. V is TRBV9 and J is TRBJ1-6; D is possibly TRBD1 (5 bases). CDR3 length: 15 residues. V lost 4 bases, J lost 9 bases, and 17 bases lay in between. Germline V CDR1 and CDR2: SGDLS, YYNGEE. The CDR3 spells CASSSYAGLPSPLHF. Written as DNA, the CDR3 is TGTGCCAGCAGCTCATATGCGGGGCTTCCTTCACCCCTCCACTTT.

V and J are TRBV4-1 and TRBJ2-7, with 11 positions matching TRBD2. The CDR3 length is 14 residues. The germline gives CDR1 MGHRA, CDR2 YSYEKL. V trimming: 4 bases; J trimming: 5 bases; junction bases outside the gene matches: 4. CDR3 DNA: TGCGCCAGCAGCCCGACTAGCGGGAACCACGAGCAGTACTTC. Amino acids: CASSPTSGNHEQYF.

The V gene is TRBV19, the J gene TRBJ2-1; D gene uncertain. The V end lost 1 base, the J end lost 14 bases, and 12 bases lay between the germline ends. This CDR3 is built from 12 residues. In germline, CDR1 is LNHDA, CDR2 SQIVND (reference sequence). The CDR3 DNA sequence: TGTGCCAGTAGTATAGGGTCCGGAGAGGAGTTCTTC. It yields the protein CASSIGSGEEFF.

The chain is built from TRBV2 and TRBJ1-1; D ambiguous. The CDR3 is 12 amino acids. Germline assignment: CDR1 SNHLY and CDR2 FYNNEI. Trimming took 6 bases from V and 4 from J, leaving 9 bases between them. Here the CDR3 reads CASRRESTEAFF. The CDR3 DNA reads TGTGCCAGCAGGAGGGAGAGCACTGAAGCTTTCTTT. Combining the CDR3 with reference TRBV2 and TRBJ1-1 gives the whole variable domain EPEVTQTPSHQVTQMGQEVILRCVPISNHLYFYWYRQILGQKVEFLVSFYNNEISEKSEIFDDQFSVERPDGSNFTLKIRSTKLEDSAMYFCASRRESTEAFFGQGTRLTVV.

The genes are TRBV5-6 and TRBJ1-2, with 8 bases identical to TRBD1. The CDR3 is 14 residues long. The germline CDR1 and CDR2 sequences are SGHDT and YYEEEE. The V and J ends lost 0 bases and 6 bases, in that order; junction bases with no gene match: 4. In DNA form, the CDR3 reads TGTGCCAGCAGCTTGGTGGGCAGGGGGCATGGCTACACCTTC. Translated, it gives CASSLVGRGHGYTF.

V usage is TRBV20-1 and J usage is TRBJ2-3; 11 bases line up with TRBD2. Trimming at V came to 3 bases and at J to 3 bases, leaving 5 bases not matched to a gene. The V gene's germline CDR1 is DFQATT and CDR2 SNEGSKA (reference sequence). This CDR3 is 15 amino acids long. DNA of the CDR3: TGCAGTGCTAGTGATAGCGGGAGGGCGACAGATACGCAGTATTTT. It codes for CSASDSGRATDTQYF.

The V and J genes are TRBV7-9 and TRBJ1-4, with 7 nucleotides matching TRBD1. Germline V gene data show CDR1 as SEHNR and CDR2 as FQNEAQ (reference sequence). The CDR3 is 14 amino acids. V was pared by 4 bases and J by 5 bases, with 4 bases of the junction left unmatched. The CDR3 loop reads CASSSGQPNEKLFF. In DNA, the CDR3 is TGTGCCAGCAGCTCGGGACAGCCCAATGAAAAACTGTTTTTT. Combining the CDR3 with reference TRBV7-9 and TRBJ1-4 gives the whole variable domain DTGVSQNPRHKITKRGQNVTFRCDPISEHNRLYWYRQTLGQGPEFLTYFQNEAQLEKSRLLSDRFSAERPKGSFSTLEIQRTEQGDSAMYLCASSSGQPNEKLFFGSGTQLSVL.

The chain is built from TRBV7-6 and TRBJ2-1; D might be TRBD1 (7 bases). Deletions cut 1 base from V and 5 bases from J, with 12 bases between. Germline V gene data show CDR1 as SGHVS and CDR2 as FNYEAQ. The CDR3 is 15 amino acids. DNA of the CDR3: TGTGCCAGCAGCTTAGTGGCAGGGGGGAACAATGAGCAGTTCTTC. This encodes CASSLVAGGNNEQFF.

This clone has a single count. The chain combines TRBV11-3 with TRBJ2-7, with a tentative D call TRBD2 (5 bases). The V and J ends lost 5 bases and 2 bases respectively, with 16 bases between them. This CDR3 is built from 15 residues. CDR1 and CDR2 from the germline V gene are SGHNT and YENEEA. Here the CDR3 reads CASSRNTRATYEQYF. The CDR3 DNA is TGTGCCAGCAGCCGTAATACTAGAGCGACCTACGAGCAGTACTTC.

The gene calls are TRBV4-1 and TRBJ1-4; 8 bases match TRBD1. Germline V gives CDR1 MGHRA, CDR2 YSYEKL. This CDR3 spans 20 amino acids. Trimming cost V 3 bases and J 3 bases; bases outside gene matches: 18. CDR3 bases: TGCGCCAGCAGCCAGTACCTGTGGACAGGGACGGTTTTTGCTAATGAAAAACTGTTTTTT. It specifies CASSQYLWTGTVFANEKLFF.

This rearrangement joins TRBV11-2 to TRBJ1-5; no firm D call. The germline CDR1 and CDR2 sequences are SGHAT and FQNNGV. The CDR3 has 14 amino acids. The germline V and J ends were trimmed by 0 bases and 4 bases, with 7 bases remaining between them. The CDR3 DNA sequence: TGTGCCAGCAGCTTAGATGGGAGGAATCAGCCCCAGCATTTT. Translated: CASSLDGRNQPQHF.

This clone was picked up a small number of times. The rearrangement joins TRBV6-5 to TRBJ2-7; TRBD1 matches at 7 bases. Unmatched junction bases numbered 3, after V lost 5 bases and J lost 5 bases. This CDR3 has 12 amino acids. The germline gives CDR1 MNHEY, CDR2 SVGAGI. CDR3 region: CASSRTGNEQYF. The CDR3 region has the DNA TGTGCCAGCAGTAGGACAGGTAACGAGCAGTACTTC.

The CDR3 bases are TGTGCCAGCAGTGAAGACAGAGTCGTCTATGGCTACACCTTC. Its translation: CASSEDRVVYGYTF. The chain combines TRBV2 with TRBJ1-2, with D unresolved. The CDR3 consists of 14 residues. The germline V gene has CDR1 SNHLY and CDR2 FYNNEI. Trimming pared 1 base from V and 4 bases from J, leaving 10 bases between.

This clone was picked up one time. This chain links TRBV25-1 with TRBJ2-5, with D perhaps matching TRBD1 (5 bases). The CDR3 is 14 amino acids. CDR1 is MGHDK and CDR2 is SYGVNS in the germline V gene. Trimming stripped 2 bases from V and 7 bases from J, with 14 bases between. CDR3: CASSEPGSRATQYF. CDR3 DNA: TGTGCCAGCAGTGAACCAGGGTCCCGGGCGACCCAGTACTTC.

This sequence joins TRBV7-2 and TRBJ1-2; D is possibly TRBD1 (5 bases). The CDR3 length is 15 residues. Germline CDR1 and CDR2: SGHTA and FQGNSA. Between the trimmed V and J ends, which lost 1 base and 6 bases, there was a span of 15 bases. CDR3 sequence (DNA): TGTGCCAGCAGCTTAGATTATGCCGGGGGAAATGGCTACACCTTC. Residues: CASSLDYAGGNGYTF.